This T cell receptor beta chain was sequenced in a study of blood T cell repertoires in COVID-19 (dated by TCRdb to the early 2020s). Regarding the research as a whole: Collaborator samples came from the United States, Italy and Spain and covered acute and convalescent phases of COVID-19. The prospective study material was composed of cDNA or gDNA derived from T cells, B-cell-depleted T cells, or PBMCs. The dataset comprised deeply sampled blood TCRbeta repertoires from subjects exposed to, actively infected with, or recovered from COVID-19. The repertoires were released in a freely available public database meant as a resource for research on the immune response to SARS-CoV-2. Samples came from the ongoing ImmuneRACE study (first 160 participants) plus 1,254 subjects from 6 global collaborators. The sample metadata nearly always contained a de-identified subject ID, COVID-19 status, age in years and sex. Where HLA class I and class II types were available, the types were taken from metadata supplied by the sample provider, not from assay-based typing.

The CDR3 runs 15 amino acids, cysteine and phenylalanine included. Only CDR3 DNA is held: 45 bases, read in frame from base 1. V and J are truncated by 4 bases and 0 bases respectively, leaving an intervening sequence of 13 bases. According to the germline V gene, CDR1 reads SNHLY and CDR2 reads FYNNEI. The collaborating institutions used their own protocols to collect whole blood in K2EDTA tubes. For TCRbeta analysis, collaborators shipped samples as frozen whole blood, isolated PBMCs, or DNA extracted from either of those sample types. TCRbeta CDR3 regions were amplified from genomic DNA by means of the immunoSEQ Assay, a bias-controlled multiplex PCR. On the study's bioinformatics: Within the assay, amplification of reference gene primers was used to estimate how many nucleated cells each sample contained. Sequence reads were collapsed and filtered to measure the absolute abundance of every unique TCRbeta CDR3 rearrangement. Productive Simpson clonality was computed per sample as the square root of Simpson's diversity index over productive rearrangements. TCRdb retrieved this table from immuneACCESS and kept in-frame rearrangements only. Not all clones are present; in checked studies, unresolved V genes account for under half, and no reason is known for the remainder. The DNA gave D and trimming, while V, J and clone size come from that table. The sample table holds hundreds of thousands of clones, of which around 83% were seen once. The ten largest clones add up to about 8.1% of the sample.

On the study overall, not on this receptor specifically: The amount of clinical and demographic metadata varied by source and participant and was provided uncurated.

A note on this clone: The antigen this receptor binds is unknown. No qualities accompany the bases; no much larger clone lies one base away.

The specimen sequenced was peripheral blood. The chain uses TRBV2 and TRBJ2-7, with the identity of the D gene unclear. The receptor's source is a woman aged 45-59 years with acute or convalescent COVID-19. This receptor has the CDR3 CASSVGFTPSYEQYF. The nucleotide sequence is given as TGTGCCAGCAGTGTGGGCTTTACACCCTCCTACGAGCAGTACTTC. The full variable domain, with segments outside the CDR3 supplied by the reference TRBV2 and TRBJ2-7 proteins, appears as EPEVTQTPSHQVTQMGQEVILRCVPISNHLYFYWYRQILGQKVEFLVSFYNNEISEKSEIFDDQFSVERPDGSNFTLKIRSTKLEDSAMYFCASSVGFTPSYEQYFGPGTRLTVT.